A selection of T cell receptor beta chains follows, all from one sample in a study of blood T cell repertoires in COVID-19. Assay: immunoSEQ multiplex PCR; the TCRdb copy retains only in-frame clones and omits some. Altogether roughly 280,000 clones are present, around nine tenths being singletons, with the ten largest covering about 8.6%. The sample comprised peripheral blood. The receptors here all came from a man between 35 and 55 years old with active or convalescent COVID-19. The CDR3 runs from the conserved cysteine through the conserved F or W. The order of the fields is J gene, V gene, CDR3 length, CDR3 protein.

TRBJ2-1,TRBV19,15,CASSRTGTGIYEQFF
TRBJ1-3,TRBV21-1,16,CATISPPPGSGNTIYF
TRBJ2-7,TRBV27,16,CASSRGHPVSSYEQYF
TRBJ1-2,TRBV2,15,CASSETYLSNYGYTF
TRBJ2-1,TRBV28,14,CASRQGASNNEQFF
TRBJ2-3,TRBV6-5,11,CASSITDTQYF
TRBJ1-2,TRBV12-3/TRBV12-4,13,CASVVDRGHGYTF
TRBJ2-4,TRBV19,13,CASSIGQGDIQYF
TRBJ2-2,TRBV5-4,16,CASSPPMGARNGELFF
TRBJ1-5,TRBV6-5,13,CASRWTGDQPQHF
TRBJ2-7,TRBV5-1,15,CASSAGQGSLYEQYF
TRBJ1-6,TRBV7-6,15,CASSPTGGQGSPLHF
TRBJ2-5,TRBV10-3,15,CAISETGQGGETQYF
TRBJ2-2,TRBV2,11,CASAATGELFF
TRBJ1-1,TRBV27,14,CASRSTGGNTEAFF
TRBJ1-2,TRBV18,14,CASSPSGDNYGYTF
TRBJ1-2,TRBV19,14,CASRRTGTNYGYTF
TRBJ2-2,TRBV10-3,14,CAILGGGDTGELFF
TRBJ2-1,TRBV15,17,CATSLAGQGQGYNEQFF
TRBJ2-2,TRBV5-1,13,CASSPISDGELFF
TRBJ2-1,TRBV9,18,CASSVVGSGSKSYNEQFF
TRBJ2-3,TRBV6-1,15,CASSEVQGSTDTQYF
TRBJ1-1,TRBV6-1,11,CASSEEREAFF
TRBJ2-1,TRBV9,14,CASSAPLSYNEQFF
TRBJ2-1,TRBV12-3/TRBV12-4,13,CASSLTQGNEQFF
TRBJ1-3,TRBV19,11,CASYSGNTIYF
TRBJ1-1,TRBV6-1,14,CASSEILGSTEAFF
TRBJ1-5,TRBV11-2,15,CASSSGTDSNQPQHF
TRBJ2-7,TRBV6-1,13,CASSESNSYEQYF
TRBJ2-7,TRBV27,15,CASSPSRREAHEQYF
TRBJ2-3,TRBV5-5,13,CASCGLSTDTQYF
TRBJ2-3,TRBV6-5,16,CASSYSGAGDTDTQYF
TRBJ2-3,TRBV10-3,14,CAIRSDRALDTQYF
TRBJ1-1,TRBV10-3,11,CAISGDSEAFF
TRBJ1-1,TRBV6-6,17,CASSPTPGDQPNTEAFF
TRBJ1-6,TRBV23-1,16,CASSHLLGGQSSPLHF
TRBJ1-2,TRBV30,15,CAWTEGARGAYGYTF
TRBJ1-3,TRBV30,14,CAWSRSGTGNTIYF
TRBJ1-1,TRBV25-1,15,CASSELGARGPEAFF